This TCR beta chain stems from a study of early T cells in non-severe SARS-CoV-2 infection. For the study at large: Chains from this unsorted whole-blood bulk RNA could not be paired. Study-level findings and limits: Anti-spike CD8 responses were favored by VDJdb matching, which missed private and CD4 specificities.

CDR1 and CDR2 (germline): SGHTS, YDEGEE. The CDR3 consists of 14 residues. Trimming removed 4 bases from V and 1 base from J, with 11 bases in between. Individual cDNA molecules each received unique molecular identifiers attached to them. Each CDR3 protein is one row after TCRdb ran MiXCR on the 5' RACE reads. The sample holds about 33,000 distinct CDR3 sequences; 5% are singletons and the top ten take 12% to 15%. This clonotype was recorded a few times. The antigen remains undetermined. The specimen was whole blood. The receptor comes from an adult who was a healthcare worker with PCR-confirmed SARS-CoV-2 infection or an uninfected control (not recorded which). This chain joins TRBV5-8 and TRBJ2-5, with D perhaps matching TRBD2 (6 bases). This chain's CDR3 is CASSAGTFQETQYF. CDR3 coding DNA: TGTGCCAGCAGCGCCGGGACTTTCCAAGAGACCCAGTACTTC.